These 30 T cell receptor beta chains were sequenced from one sample in a study of shared clonotypes between healthy human individuals. TCRdb's table, derived via immunoSEQ multiplex PCR, lists solely in-frame clones and lacks some. Among about 480,000 clones, 60% to 80% were seen once, and the ten largest hold roughly an eighth. Sequencing was done on a sample of PBMCs. These receptors all stem from a woman in her thirties or forties in good health. Some clones in this sample may be carry-over from other donors' samples.

The chain couples TRBV11-2 to TRBJ2-5, with D maybe TRBD1 (5 bases). The germline gives CDR1 SGHAT, CDR2 FQNNGV. Trimming took off 4 bases at V and 7 bases at J, with 13 bases between the two ends. The CDR3 length is 13 residues. CDR3 amino acids: CASSSTADGTQYF. The CDR3 coding sequence is TGTGCCAGCAGCTCGACAGCTGATGGGACCCAGTACTTC.

A single count supports this clone. The CDR3 is CTSSPRLAGSETQYF. The CDR3 DNA follows: TGCACCAGCAGCCCTCGCCTAGCGGGGTCAGAGACCCAGTACTTC. The V and J genes are TRBV1 and TRBJ2-5; TRBD2 reflects the table's D call only, with no check against the DNA. TRBV1 is an annotated pseudogene. CDR3 length: 15 residues.

This rearrangement joins TRBV11-2 to TRBJ2-7; 12 positions agree with TRBD2. V was pared by 0 bases and J by 6 bases, with 9 bases of the junction left unmatched. The V gene's germline CDR1 is SGHAT and CDR2 FQNNGV. The CDR3 runs to 17 residues. CDR3: CASSLDLRLAGEGEQYF. The CDR3 nucleotides are TGTGCCAGCAGCTTAGATCTCCGACTAGCGGGAGAAGGCGAGCAGTACTTC.

This chain joins TRBV5-1 and TRBJ2-3; no reliable D call. CDR1 and CDR2 from the germline V gene are SGHRS and YFSETQ. The V and J ends lost 0 bases and 1 base respectively, with 9 bases between them. There are 15 residues in the CDR3. The CDR3 coding sequence is TGCGCCAGCAGCTTGGCTATCGGAGGCACAGATACGCAGTATTTT. This gives the protein CASSLAIGGTDTQYF.

The V gene is TRBV2, the J gene TRBJ1-4, with TRBD1 identical over 8 bases. Trimming at V came to 7 bases and at J to 8 bases, leaving 9 bases not matched to a gene. The CDR3 sequence is 14 residues long. From germline, CDR1 is SNHLY and CDR2 FYNNEI. The CDR3 protein is CASTMDRASEKLFF. The CDR3, as DNA: TGTGCCAGCACAATGGACAGGGCGAGCGAAAAACTGTTTTTT.

This sequence joins TRBV28 and TRBJ2-7; possibly TRBD1 or TRBD2 for D (6 bases each). The CDR3 length is 14 residues. Germline lookup yields CDR1 MDHEN and CDR2 SYDVKM. V gave up 5 bases and J gave up 5 bases, with 16 bases separating them. CDR3 in amino acids: CASSLPGGHHEQYF. The CDR3 DNA reads TGTGCCAGCAGTCTCCCCGGGGGACACCACGAGCAGTACTTC.

The J gene is TRBJ2-7, the V gene TRBV5-1, with D possibly TRBD2 on 6 matching bases. The CDR3 covers 15 residues. Germline V gives CDR1 SGHRS, CDR2 YFSETQ. V lost 4 bases, J lost 2 bases, and 16 bases lay in between. The DNA of the CDR3 is TGCGCCAGCAGCCCCCTCGGTAGCGGAGCCTACGAGCAGTACTTC. It codes for CASSPLGSGAYEQYF.

The J gene is TRBJ2-7, the V gene TRBV6-1; 9 nucleotides align to TRBD1. Germline CDR1 and CDR2: MNHNS and SASEGT. V lost 11 bases, J lost 3 bases, and 8 bases stayed unmatched. The CDR3 runs to 13 residues. The CDR3 loop is CAGQGTLGYEQYF. DNA for the CDR3: TGTGCCGGACAGGGGACCCTCGGCTACGAGCAGTACTTC.

The chain combines TRBV7-3 with TRBJ2-5, with TRBD1 matching over 11 bases. CDR1 SGHTA and CDR2 FQGTGA come from the germline V gene. This CDR3 has 16 amino acids. V was pared by 5 bases and J by 5 bases, with 10 bases of the junction left unmatched. The CDR3 coding sequence is TGTGCCAGCAGCACCGGACAGGGGGCAGTTGGGGAGACCCAGTACTTC. It translates to CASSTGQGAVGETQYF.

This clone was observed once. The chain has TRBV5-6 and TRBJ2-7; TRBD1 matches 7 bases. Germline V gene data show CDR1 as SGHDT and CDR2 as YYEEEE. This CDR3 contains 13 residues. Trimming cost V 4 bases and J 3 bases; bases outside gene matches: 4. The CDR3 is CASSPTGFYEQYF. CDR3 nucleotide sequence: TGTGCCAGCAGCCCGACAGGGTTCTACGAGCAGTACTTC.

This clone was seen just once. The chain recombines TRBV29-1 with TRBJ1-3; D remains unclear. The CDR3 extends over 13 amino acids. Germline assignment: CDR1 SQVTM and CDR2 ANQGSEA. The ends were cut back, 6 bases at V and 5 bases at J, with 14 bases in the middle. The CDR3 protein is CSVLLPGRNTIYF. The CDR3, as DNA: TGCAGCGTCTTACTCCCGGGAAGAAACACCATATATTTT.

V and J are TRBV4-3 and TRBJ2-2, with D possibly called TRBD1 or TRBD2 (5 bases each). Trimming left V 2 bases short and J 5 bases short, with 12 bases between. Germline V gene data show CDR1 as LGHNA and CDR2 as YSLEER. The CDR3 spans 15 residues. For the CDR3, the DNA is TGCGCCAGCAGCCAAAGACGGGGCCAAACCGGGGAGCTGTTTTTT. Amino acids: CASSQRRGQTGELFF.

The chain links TRBV21-1 to TRBJ2-2. TRBV21-1 is a pseudogene segment. The CDR3 sequence is 16 residues long. CDR3 sequence: CASSPLVKGTTGELFF. In DNA, the CDR3 is TGTGCCAGCAGCCCCCTGGTTAAGGGGACCACCGGGGAGCTGTTTTTT.

The V gene is TRBV27, the J gene TRBJ2-1; D may be TRBD1 or TRBD2 (5 bases each). This CDR3 comprises 14 residues. Germline CDR1 MNHEY, CDR2 SMNVEV (reference sequence). Deletions cut 8 bases from V and 3 bases from J, with 14 bases between. As DNA, the CDR3 is TGTGCCAGCCATCGCCGGGGCGGCTACAATGAGCAGTTCTTC. It specifies CASHRRGGYNEQFF.

This clone was observed once. V gene TRBV7-8 combines with J gene TRBJ2-1; 7 bases map to TRBD2. Germline trimming cut 5 bases from V and 6 bases from J; bases unmatched to any gene: 13. The CDR3 runs to 16 residues. Germline CDR1 reads SGHVS; CDR2 reads FQNEAQ. This chain's CDR3 is CASSHPALTSTNEQFF. The CDR3 DNA sequence: TGTGCCAGCAGCCATCCTGCCCTGACTAGCACCAATGAGCAGTTCTTC.

V is TRBV9 and J is TRBJ2-1; D is possibly TRBD1 (7 bases). V gave up 3 bases and J gave up 0 bases, with 13 bases separating them. Germline V gives CDR1 SGDLS, CDR2 YYNGEE. The CDR3 runs 16 residues. Written as DNA, the CDR3 is TGTGCCAGCAGCGCCCAGGGGGGAAGCTCCTACAATGAGCAGTTCTTC. Residues: CASSAQGGSSYNEQFF.

This chain joins TRBV29-1 and TRBJ2-1; D is ambiguous. Trimming left V 2 bases short and J 2 bases short, with 10 bases between. The CDR3 length is 14 residues. Germline V gene data show CDR1 as SQVTM and CDR2 as ANQGSEA. As DNA, the CDR3 is TGCAGCGTTGAACCCAGGTTAGCCTACAATGAGCAGTTCTTC. Amino acids: CSVEPRLAYNEQFF.

The chain is built from TRBV19 and TRBJ1-5; 9 bases are a match to TRBD1. V lost 5 bases, J lost 10 bases, and 9 bases stayed unmatched. Germline V CDR1 and CDR2: LNHDA, SQIVND (reference sequence). The CDR3 contains 14 residues. CDR3 loop: CASSAGQGTAPQHF. The DNA for the CDR3 is TGTGCCAGTAGTGCAGGACAGGGGACAGCCCCCCAGCATTTT. Based on the CDR3 plus reference TRBV19 and TRBJ1-5, the full variable domain is DGGITQSPKYLFRKEGQNVTLSCEQNLNHDAMYWYRQDPGQGLRLIYYSQIVNDFQKGDIAEGYSVSREKKESFPLTVTSAQKNPTAFYLCASSAGQGTAPQHFGDGTRLSIL.

V usage is TRBV7-2 and J usage is TRBJ2-1, with D uncertain. Germline CDR1 reads SGHTA; CDR2 reads FQGNSA. This CDR3 has 14 residues. Trimming shortened V by 8 bases and J by 8 bases, and 19 bases separated the two germline ends. The CDR3 spells CASLEDPLIDEQFF. CDR3 nucleotide sequence: TGTGCCAGCCTCGAGGACCCCCTAATTGATGAGCAGTTCTTC.

The V and J genes are TRBV28 and TRBJ2-2, with 10 bases lining up with TRBD1. J lost 6 bases, V lost 4 bases, and 5 bases had no gene match. Germline V gene lookup returns CDR1 MDHEN and CDR2 SYDVKM. The CDR3 contains 15 residues. The DNA for the CDR3 is TGTGCCAGCAGTTCGGTGGGACAGGGGCCCGGGGAGCTGTTTTTT. This gives the protein CASSSVGQGPGELFF.

The V call is TRBV28, the J call TRBJ2-7, with TRBD2 matching over 14 bases. With 5 bases clipped from V and 5 bases from J, the junction kept 8 bases outside the gene matches. The CDR3 loop spans 16 amino acids. The V gene's germline CDR1 is MDHEN and CDR2 SYDVKM. The CDR3 spells CASSTPGLAGVHEQYF. CDR3 in DNA: TGTGCCAGCAGTACACCGGGACTAGCGGGAGTGCACGAGCAGTACTTC.

The chain links TRBV7-9 to TRBJ2-1; D gene unclear. The CDR3 has 11 residues. The germline V and J ends were trimmed by 4 bases and 5 bases, with 3 bases remaining between them. The germline V gene has CDR1 SEHNR and CDR2 FQNEAQ (reference sequence). CDR3 DNA: TGTGCCAGCAGCTACGACAATGAGCAGTTCTTC. This codes for CASSYDNEQFF.

This chain links TRBV2 with TRBJ2-1; 7 bases match TRBD2. Trimming cost V 7 bases and J 7 bases; bases outside gene matches: 13. The CDR3 has 15 residues. Germline V gives CDR1 SNHLY, CDR2 FYNNEI. The chain's CDR3 is CASNRAGAGLNEQFF. As DNA, the CDR3 is TGTGCCAGCAACCGCGCGGGAGCAGGACTTAATGAGCAGTTCTTC.

This clone was observed a handful of times. This chain links TRBV28 with TRBJ2-7; D assignment may be TRBD1 or TRBD2 (6 bases each). The V and J ends lost 6 bases and 7 bases respectively, with 16 bases between them. Looked up from germline, CDR1 is MDHEN and CDR2 is SYDVKM. The CDR3 contains 13 residues. The CDR3 bases are TGTGCCAGCAGCTCGGGGGCCCCCCTAGAGCAGTACTTC. As protein: CASSSGAPLEQYF.

The genes are TRBV7-6 and TRBJ2-3, with D perhaps TRBD1 (5 bases). The length of the CDR3 is 15 residues. V was shortened by 5 bases and J by 2 bases, with 14 bases between the two germline ends. Germline CDR1 is SGHVS and CDR2 is FNYEAQ. CDR3 sequence reads: CASSPGQGATDTQYF. The CDR3, as DNA: TGTGCCAGCAGCCCAGGGCAAGGAGCCACAGATACGCAGTATTTT.

The chain combines TRBV5-1 with TRBJ2-7; 7 bases map to TRBD1. V was pared by 1 base and J by 6 bases, with 10 bases of the junction left unmatched. The germline gives CDR1 SGHRS, CDR2 YFSETQ. The CDR3 runs to 15 residues. CDR3 nucleotides: TGCGCCAGCAGCTTGACCCCCAGTTCAGGGGGCGAGCAGTACTTC. Its protein is CASSLTPSSGGEQYF.

The V and J genes are TRBV7-9 and TRBJ2-7; 7 bases are a match to TRBD2. V lost 5 bases to trimming and J lost 2 bases; unmatched junction nucleotides: 9. CDR1 SEHNR and CDR2 FQNEAQ come from the germline V gene (reference sequence). The CDR3 contains 15 residues. The CDR3 DNA reads TGTGCCAGCAGCCTCACTAGAAGCGGGACCTACGAGCAGTACTTC. Translation: CASSLTRSGTYEQYF.

This chain uses TRBV28 with TRBJ2-1; 7 nucleotides line up with TRBD2. The V and J ends lost 6 bases and 4 bases, in that order; junction bases with no gene match: 9. The CDR3 has 15 amino acids. Germline V gene data show CDR1 as MDHEN and CDR2 as SYDVKM. CDR3: CASSLPREWYNEQFF. The CDR3 bases are TGTGCCAGCAGCCTCCCGCGGGAGTGGTACAATGAGCAGTTCTTC.

V and J are TRBV29-1 and TRBJ2-2; 10 nucleotides line up with TRBD1. Germline trimming cut 8 bases from V and 5 bases from J; bases unmatched to any gene: 5. The CDR3 extends over 13 amino acids. The V gene's germline CDR1 is SQVTM and CDR2 ANQGSEA. CDR3: CSTGTGATGELFF. CDR3 coding DNA: TGCAGCACAGGGACAGGGGCAACCGGGGAGCTGTTTTTT.

In its sample, this clone was seen a few times. The chain uses TRBV11-3 and TRBJ2-2; 11 bases are shared with TRBD2. This CDR3 contains 18 residues. With V trimmed by 0 bases and J by 5 bases, 8 bases remained unmatched. Germline V CDR1 and CDR2: SGHNT, YENEEA. CDR3 residues: CASSLEGTSGSRTGELFF. CDR3 nucleotide sequence: TGTGCCAGCAGCTTAGAAGGCACTAGCGGGAGTAGGACCGGGGAGCTGTTTTTT.